This note documents a single T cell receptor beta chain sequence. Antigen unknown. This specimen belongs to a study of CD8+ T cells in alopecia areata. After isolation, RNA underwent reverse transcription to generate cDNA as the sequencing template. TCRdb's table, derived via immunoSEQ multiplex PCR, lists solely in-frame clones and lacks some. In the table there are approximately 150,000 clones, 50% to 60% of which are singletons. Study-level results: Sequences from scalp samples also cover resident alphabeta T cells of normal skin. Possibly because of HLA-related factors, TCR sharing was less clear across patients than in mice.

The V gene end was trimmed by 4 bases and the J gene end by 9 bases; junction bases not matched to a gene: 19. Germline V gives CDR1 LNHNV, CDR2 YYDKDF (reference sequence). This CDR3 is 18 amino acids long. Sorting of PBMCs yielded the CD4+ and CD8+ T cells. Material for sequencing was CD4+ T cells sorted from blood. The rearrangement uses TRBV15 and TRBJ1-5, with 9 bases fitting TRBD1. This receptor was taken from a human donor in good health. The CDR3 DNA reads as TGTGCCACCAGCATGATTTATACCAGGACAGGGGACCCCTTGCCCCAGCATTTT. Residues: CATSMIYTRTGDPLPQHF.